This T cell receptor beta chain was identified in a study of cytomegalovirus exposure and HLA in healthy donors. Study findings and constraints: Because they were indistinguishable, some V segments, including TRBV6-2 and TRBV6-3, were excluded.

The germline CDR1 and CDR2 sequences are SGHAT and FQDESV (reference sequence). CDR3 length equals 13 residues. V gave up 5 bases and J gave up 3 bases, with 9 bases separating them. As concerns this clone: Its target is unknown.

The PCR ran on 60 Vbeta and 13 Jbeta primers. TCRdb's copy holds only in-frame clones and misses some; the assay was immunoSEQ multiplex PCR. The sample has 85,000 to 130,000 clones, about 64% seen once. Donors consisted of healthy bone marrow donors. V and J are TRBV11-1 and TRBJ2-3; the D is unclear. The sequence derives from a female donor in good health and CMV-seronegative. Sequenced input: PBMCs. The CDR3 DNA is TGTGCCAGCAGCCACTTATTTACAGATACGCAGTATTTT. Its translation is CASSHLFTDTQYF.